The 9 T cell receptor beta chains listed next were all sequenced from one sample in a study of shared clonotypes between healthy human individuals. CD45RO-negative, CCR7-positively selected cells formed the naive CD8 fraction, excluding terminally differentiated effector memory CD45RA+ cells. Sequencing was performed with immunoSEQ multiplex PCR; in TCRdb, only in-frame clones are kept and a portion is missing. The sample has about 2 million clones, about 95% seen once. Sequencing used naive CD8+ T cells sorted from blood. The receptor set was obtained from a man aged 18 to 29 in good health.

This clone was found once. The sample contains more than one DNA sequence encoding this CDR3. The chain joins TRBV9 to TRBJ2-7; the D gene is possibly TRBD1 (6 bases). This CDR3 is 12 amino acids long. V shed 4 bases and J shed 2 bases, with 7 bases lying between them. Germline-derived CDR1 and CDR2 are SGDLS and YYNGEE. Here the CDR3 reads CASSPGAYEQYF. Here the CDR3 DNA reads TGTGCCAGCAGCCCAGGGGCCTACGAGCAGTACTTC.

CDR3 bases: TGTGCCATCAGTGATCTTGATAGTTACAATGAGCAGTTCTTC. It yields the protein CAISDLDSYNEQFF. The gene calls are TRBV10-3 and TRBJ2-1; D remains ambiguous. Per germline, CDR1 ENHRY and CDR2 SYGVKD. This CDR3 is 14 amino acids long. V was trimmed by 3 bases and J by 4 bases, leaving 10 bases between them.

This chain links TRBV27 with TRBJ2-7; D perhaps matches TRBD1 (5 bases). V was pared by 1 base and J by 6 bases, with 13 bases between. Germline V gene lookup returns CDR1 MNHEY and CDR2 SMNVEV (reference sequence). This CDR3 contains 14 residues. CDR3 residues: CASSLWGRTREQYF. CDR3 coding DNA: TGTGCCAGCAGTTTATGGGGCCGAACCCGCGAGCAGTACTTC.

The CDR3 sequence: CASTGTGVNGYTF. The CDR3 region has the DNA TGTGCCAGCACCGGGACAGGGGTTAATGGCTACACCTTC. The J gene is TRBJ1-2, the V gene TRBV6-5; 10 bases are a match to TRBD1. The CDR3 runs to 13 residues. J was trimmed by 6 bases and V by 7 bases; bases with no gene match: 5. The germline V gene encodes CDR1 MNHEY and CDR2 SVGAGI.

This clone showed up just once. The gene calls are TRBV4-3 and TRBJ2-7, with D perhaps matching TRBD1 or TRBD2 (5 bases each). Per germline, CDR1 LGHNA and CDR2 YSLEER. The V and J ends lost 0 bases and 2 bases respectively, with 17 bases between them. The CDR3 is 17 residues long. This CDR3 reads CASSQDLISRDPYEQYF. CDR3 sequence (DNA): TGCGCCAGCAGCCAAGATCTGATTAGCAGGGACCCCTACGAGCAGTACTTC.

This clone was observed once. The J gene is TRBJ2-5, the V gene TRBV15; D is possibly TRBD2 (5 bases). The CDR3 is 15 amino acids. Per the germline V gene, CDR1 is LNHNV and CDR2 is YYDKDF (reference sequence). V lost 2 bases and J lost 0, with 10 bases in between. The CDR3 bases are TGTGCCACCAGCAGATTCCCGACTAACCAAGAGACCCAGTACTTC. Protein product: CATSRFPTNQETQYF.

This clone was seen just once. The CDR3 loop is CASHGISYEQYF. In DNA, the CDR3 is TGTGCCAGCCACGGGATCTCCTACGAGCAGTACTTC. The rearrangement links TRBV6-1 to TRBJ2-7; D might be TRBD2 (5 bases). The CDR3 contains 12 residues. Trimming pared 8 bases from V and 0 bases from J, leaving 8 bases between. Per germline, CDR1 MNHNS and CDR2 SASEGT.

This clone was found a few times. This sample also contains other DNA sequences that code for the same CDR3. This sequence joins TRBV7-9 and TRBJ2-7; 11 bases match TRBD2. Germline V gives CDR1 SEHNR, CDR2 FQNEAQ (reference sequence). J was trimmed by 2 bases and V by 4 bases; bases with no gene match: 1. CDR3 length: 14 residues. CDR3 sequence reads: CASSSTSGTYEQYF. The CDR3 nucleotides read TGTGCCAGCAGCTCGACTAGCGGGACCTACGAGCAGTACTTC.

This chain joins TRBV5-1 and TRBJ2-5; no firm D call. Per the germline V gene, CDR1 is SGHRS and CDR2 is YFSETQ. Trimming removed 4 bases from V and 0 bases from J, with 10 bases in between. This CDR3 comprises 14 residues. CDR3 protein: CASSQSKYQETQYF. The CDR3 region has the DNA TGCGCCAGCAGCCAATCGAAGTACCAAGAGACCCAGTACTTC.